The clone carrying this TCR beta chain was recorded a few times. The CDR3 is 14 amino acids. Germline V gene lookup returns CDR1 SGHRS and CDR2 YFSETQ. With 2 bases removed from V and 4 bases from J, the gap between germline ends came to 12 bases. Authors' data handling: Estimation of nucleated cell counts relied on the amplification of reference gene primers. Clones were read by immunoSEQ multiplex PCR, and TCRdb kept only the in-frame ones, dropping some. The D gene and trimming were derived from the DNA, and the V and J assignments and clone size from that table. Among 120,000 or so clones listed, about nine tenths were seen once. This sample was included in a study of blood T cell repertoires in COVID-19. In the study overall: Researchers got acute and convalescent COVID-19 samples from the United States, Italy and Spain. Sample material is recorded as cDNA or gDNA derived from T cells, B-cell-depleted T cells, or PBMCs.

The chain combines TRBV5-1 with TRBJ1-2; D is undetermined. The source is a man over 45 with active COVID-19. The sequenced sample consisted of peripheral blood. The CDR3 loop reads CASSLDLGGYGYTF. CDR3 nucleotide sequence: TGCGCCAGCAGCTTAGATCTCGGTGGCTATGGCTACACCTTC.